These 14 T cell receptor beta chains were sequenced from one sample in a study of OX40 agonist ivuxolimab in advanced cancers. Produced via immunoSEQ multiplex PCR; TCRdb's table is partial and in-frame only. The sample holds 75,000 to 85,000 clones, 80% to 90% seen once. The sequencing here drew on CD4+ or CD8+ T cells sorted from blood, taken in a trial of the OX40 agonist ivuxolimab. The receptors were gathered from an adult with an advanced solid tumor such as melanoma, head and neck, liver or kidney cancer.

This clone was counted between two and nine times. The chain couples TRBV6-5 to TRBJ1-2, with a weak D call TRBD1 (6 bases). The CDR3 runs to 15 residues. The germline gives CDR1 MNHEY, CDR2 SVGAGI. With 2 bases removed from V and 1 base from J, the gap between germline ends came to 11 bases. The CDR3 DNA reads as TGTGCCAGCAGTTACCGCCCACAGGGTAACTATGGCTACACCTTC. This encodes CASSYRPQGNYGYTF.

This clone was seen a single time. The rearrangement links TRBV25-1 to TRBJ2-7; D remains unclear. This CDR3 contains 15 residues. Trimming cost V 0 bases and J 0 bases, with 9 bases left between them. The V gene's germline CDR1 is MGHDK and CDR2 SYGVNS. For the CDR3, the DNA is TGTGCCAGCAGTGAATATCACAGCAGCTCCTACGAGCAGTACTTC. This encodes CASSEYHSSSYEQYF.

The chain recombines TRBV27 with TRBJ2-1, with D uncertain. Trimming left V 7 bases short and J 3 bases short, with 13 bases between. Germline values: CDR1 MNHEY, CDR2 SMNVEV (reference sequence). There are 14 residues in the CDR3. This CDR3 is CASTLRVDYNEQFF. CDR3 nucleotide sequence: TGTGCCAGCACTCTTCGGGTGGACTACAATGAGCAGTTCTTC.

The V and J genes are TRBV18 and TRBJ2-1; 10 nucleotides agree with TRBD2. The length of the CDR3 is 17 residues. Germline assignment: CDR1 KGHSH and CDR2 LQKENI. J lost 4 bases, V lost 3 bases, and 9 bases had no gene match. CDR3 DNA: TGTGCCAGCTCACCCGTGCTAGCGGGAGTATCGTACAATGAGCAGTTCTTC. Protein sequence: CASSPVLAGVSYNEQFF.

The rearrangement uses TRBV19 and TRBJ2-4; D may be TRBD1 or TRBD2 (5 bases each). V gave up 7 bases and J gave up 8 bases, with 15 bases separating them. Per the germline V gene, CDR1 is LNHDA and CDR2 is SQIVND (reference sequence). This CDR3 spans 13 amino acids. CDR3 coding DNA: TGTGCCAGTATTGGGGGTGGAGGCCACATTCAGTACTTC. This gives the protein CASIGGGGHIQYF. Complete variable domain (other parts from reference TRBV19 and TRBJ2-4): DGGITQSPKYLFRKEGQNVTLSCEQNLNHDAMYWYRQDPGQGLRLIYYSQIVNDFQKGDIAEGYSVSREKKESFPLTVTSAQKNPTAFYLCASIGGGGHIQYFGAGTRLSVL.

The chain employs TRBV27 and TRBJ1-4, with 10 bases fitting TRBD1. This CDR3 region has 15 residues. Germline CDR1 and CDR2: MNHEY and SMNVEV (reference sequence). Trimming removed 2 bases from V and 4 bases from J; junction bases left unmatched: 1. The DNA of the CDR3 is TGTGCCAGCAGTTTACGGACAGGGGGTAATGAAAAACTGTTTTTT. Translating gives CASSLRTGGNEKLFF. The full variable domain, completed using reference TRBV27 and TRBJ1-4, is EAQVTQNPRYLITVTGKKLTVTCSQNMNHEYMSWYRQDPGLGLRQIYYSMNVEVTDKGDVPEGYKVSRKEKRNFPLILESPSPNQTSLYFCASSLRTGGNEKLFFGSGTQLSVL.

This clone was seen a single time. The CDR3 here is CANPPGGQAFF. The CDR3 DNA is TGTGCCAACCCCCCCGGGGGGCAGGCTTTCTTT. The chain couples TRBV13 to TRBJ1-1, with D perhaps matching TRBD1 (6 bases). Per the germline V gene, CDR1 is PRHDT and CDR2 is FYEKMQ (reference sequence). This CDR3 has 11 amino acids. Trimming removed 10 bases at V and 11 bases at J, with 17 bases between.

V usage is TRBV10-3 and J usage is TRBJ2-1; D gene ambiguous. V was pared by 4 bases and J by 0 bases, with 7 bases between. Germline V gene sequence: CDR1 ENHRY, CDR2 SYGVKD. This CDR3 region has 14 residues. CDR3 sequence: CAISGPSSYNEQFF. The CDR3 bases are TGTGCCATCAGTGGGCCTAGCTCCTACAATGAGCAGTTCTTC.

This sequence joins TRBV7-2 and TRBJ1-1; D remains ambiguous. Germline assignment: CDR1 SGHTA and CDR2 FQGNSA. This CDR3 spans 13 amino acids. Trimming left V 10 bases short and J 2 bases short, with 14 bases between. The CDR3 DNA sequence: TGTGCCACCCACGCCAACAGAAACACTGAAGCTTTCTTT. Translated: CATHANRNTEAFF.

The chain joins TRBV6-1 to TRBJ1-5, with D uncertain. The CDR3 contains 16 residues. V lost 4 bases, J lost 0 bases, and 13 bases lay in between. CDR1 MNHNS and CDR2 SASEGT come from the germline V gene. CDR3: CASSGSELYSNQPQHF. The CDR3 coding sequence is TGTGCCAGCAGTGGCTCGGAGCTATATAGCAATCAGCCCCAGCATTTT.

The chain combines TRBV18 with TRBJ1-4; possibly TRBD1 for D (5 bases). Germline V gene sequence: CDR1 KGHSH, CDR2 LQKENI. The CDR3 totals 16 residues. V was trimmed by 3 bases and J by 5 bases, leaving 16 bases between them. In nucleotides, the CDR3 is TGTGCCAGCTCACCGGGGCGGGGCCCGGGGAATGAAAAACTGTTTTTT. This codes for CASSPGRGPGNEKLFF.

The CDR3 DNA sequence: TGTGCCAGCAGCCCACTAGCGGGAGGGTGGTACGAGCAGTACTTC. Encoded protein: CASSPLAGGWYEQYF. V usage is TRBV28 and J usage is TRBJ2-7, with 13 bases matching TRBD2. The CDR3 has 15 residues. Losses at the gene ends were 6 bases for V and 4 bases for J; bases not matched to a gene: 6. The V gene's germline CDR1 is MDHEN and CDR2 SYDVKM.

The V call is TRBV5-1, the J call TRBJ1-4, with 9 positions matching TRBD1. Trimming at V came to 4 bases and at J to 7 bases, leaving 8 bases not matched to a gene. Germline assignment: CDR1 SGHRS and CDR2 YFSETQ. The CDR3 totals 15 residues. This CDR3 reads CASSATGGYLEKLFF. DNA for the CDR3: TGCGCCAGCAGCGCCACAGGGGGCTATCTTGAAAAACTGTTTTTT.

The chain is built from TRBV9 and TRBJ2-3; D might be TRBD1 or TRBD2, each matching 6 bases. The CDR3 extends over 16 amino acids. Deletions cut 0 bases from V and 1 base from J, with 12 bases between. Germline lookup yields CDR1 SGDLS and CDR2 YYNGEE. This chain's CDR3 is CASSVDGGLGTDTQYF. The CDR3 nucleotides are TGTGCCAGCAGCGTAGATGGGGGGCTCGGCACAGATACGCAGTATTTT.